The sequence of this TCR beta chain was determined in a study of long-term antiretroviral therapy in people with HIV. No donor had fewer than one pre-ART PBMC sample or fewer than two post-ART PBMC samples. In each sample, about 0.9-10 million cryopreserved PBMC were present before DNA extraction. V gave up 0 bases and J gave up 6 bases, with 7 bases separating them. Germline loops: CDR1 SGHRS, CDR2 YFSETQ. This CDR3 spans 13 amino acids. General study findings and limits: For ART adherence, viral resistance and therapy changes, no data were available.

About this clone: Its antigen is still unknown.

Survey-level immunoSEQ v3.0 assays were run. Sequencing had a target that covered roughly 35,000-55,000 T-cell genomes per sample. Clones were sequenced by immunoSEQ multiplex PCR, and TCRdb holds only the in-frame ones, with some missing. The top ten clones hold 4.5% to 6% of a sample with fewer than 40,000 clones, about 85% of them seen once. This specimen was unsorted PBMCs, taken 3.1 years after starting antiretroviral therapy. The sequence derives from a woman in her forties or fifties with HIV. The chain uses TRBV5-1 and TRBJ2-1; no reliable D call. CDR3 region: CASSLAEINEQFF. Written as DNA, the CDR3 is TGCGCCAGCAGCTTGGCCGAGATCAATGAGCAGTTCTTC.